The clone carrying this T cell receptor beta chain has just a few counts. No antigen is known for it. The method was immunoSEQ multiplex PCR; TCRdb's version includes in-frame clones alone and lacks a portion of them. The repertoire has 90,000 to 120,000 clones, 87% of them found once; the top ten carry approximately 4.8%. This sample is part of a study of T cell responses to AZD1222 COVID-19 vaccine. Study conclusions and caveats: Within unmutated variant regions lay the reported targets of nearly half of spike-specific TCRs. The span of vaccine-associated CD4 TCRs extended across spike, with dominance at 160-218 and 743-854. Only five to seven individuals given AZD1222 were seropositive at baseline. Repertoire sampling was restricted to post-peak T cell response timepoints.

V was trimmed by 0 bases and J by 0 bases, leaving 12 bases between them. Germline assignment: CDR1 SGDLS and CDR2 YYNGEE. This CDR3 has 16 residues. The rearrangement joins TRBV9 to TRBJ1-2; D gene ambiguous. This clonotype originated in an adult who received the AZD1222 COVID-19 vaccine. The starting material was peripheral blood, obtained 28 days after the second AZD1222 dose. CDR3 residues: CASSVASDGANYGYTF. The CDR3 DNA follows: TGTGCCAGCAGCGTAGCCTCGGACGGTGCTAACTATGGCTACACCTTC. Together with reference TRBV9 and TRBJ1-2, the CDR3 gives the full variable domain: DSGVTQTPKHLITATGQRVTLRCSPRSGDLSVYWYQQSLDQGLQFLIQYYNGEERAKGNILERFSAQQFPDLHSELNLSSLELGDSALYFCASSVASDGANYGYTFGSGTRLTVV.